What follows are 8 T cell receptor beta chains derived from one specimen sequenced in a study of blood T cell repertoires in COVID-19. Assay: immunoSEQ multiplex PCR; the TCRdb copy retains only in-frame clones and omits some. The table has 300,000 to 450,000 clones, roughly four fifths seen once. The specimen was peripheral blood. The receptors derive from a human donor with acute or convalescent COVID-19. The donor label of this sample is uncertain.

This clone was detected a few times. V and J are TRBV3-1 (or the pseudogene TRBV3-2) and TRBJ2-4; maybe TRBD1 (6 bases). V lost 0 bases and J lost 4, with 10 bases in between. Germline V gene data show CDR1 as LGHDT and CDR2 as YNNKEL (reference sequence). The CDR3 is 15 residues long. CDR3 amino acids: CASSQDLGTKNIQYF. For the CDR3, the DNA is TGTGCCAGCAGCCAAGACCTCGGGACAAAAAACATTCAGTACTTC.

This clone was counted a few times. The rearrangement uses TRBV4-1 and TRBJ1-2, with a tentative D call TRBD1 (6 bases). Germline loops: CDR1 MGHRA, CDR2 YSYEKL. The V end lost 4 bases, the J end lost 7 bases, and 13 bases lay between the germline ends. This CDR3 contains 13 residues. The CDR3 DNA follows: TGCGCCAGCAGCCCTCAGGGACACTTTGGCTACACCTTC. This gives the protein CASSPQGHFGYTF.

The CDR3 loop reads CASSPGTGGNTIYF. Written as DNA, the CDR3 is TGTGCCAGCAGTCCCGGGACAGGTGGAAACACCATATATTTT. The rearrangement joins TRBV3-1 (or the pseudogene TRBV3-2) to TRBJ1-3, with 8 positions matching TRBD1. CDR1 is LGHDT, CDR2 YNNKEL, per germline (reference sequence). V shed 6 bases, J shed 3 bases, and the junction held 4 bases outside the gene matches. The CDR3 is 14 amino acids.

The CDR3 here is CASRAGTGGLYTF. The CDR3 region has the DNA TGTGCCAGCAGGGCCGGGACAGGGGGGCTCTACACCTTC. This chain uses TRBV6-5 with TRBJ1-2, with TRBD1 matching 11 bases. The CDR3 covers 13 residues. Looked up from germline, CDR1 is MNHEY and CDR2 is SVGAGI. Trimming removed 6 bases from V and 10 bases from J; junction bases left unmatched: 7.

This chain joins TRBV2 and TRBJ2-5, with a weak D call TRBD2 (5 bases). Trimming removed 6 bases from V and 2 bases from J, with 10 bases in between. Per the germline V gene, CDR1 is SNHLY and CDR2 is FYNNEI. The CDR3 length is 13 residues. Here the CDR3 DNA reads TGTGCCAGCAGAGTGGACTTTCAAGAGACCCAGTACTTC. Protein sequence: CASRVDFQETQYF.

The DNA of the CDR3 is TGCAGCGTACGGAGCGGGAATCAGCCCCAGCATTTT. Protein product: CSVRSGNQPQHF. The J gene is TRBJ1-5, the V gene TRBV29-1; no clear D. Germline V lookup: CDR1 SQVTM, CDR2 ANQGSEA. This CDR3 is built from 12 residues. The germline V and J ends were trimmed by 6 bases and 4 bases, with 10 bases remaining between them.

V gene TRBV3-1 (or the pseudogene TRBV3-2) combines with J gene TRBJ1-5; D gene unclear. Trimming took off 2 bases at V and 4 bases at J, with 9 bases between the two ends. In germline, CDR1 is LGHDT, CDR2 YNNKEL (reference sequence). The CDR3 has 14 amino acids. This CDR3 is CASSQTPGNQPQHF. CDR3 nucleotide sequence: TGTGCCAGCAGCCAAACCCCGGGGAATCAGCCCCAGCATTTT.

The gene calls are TRBV4-1 and TRBJ2-1; 12 nucleotides align to TRBD2. CDR1 and CDR2 (germline): MGHRA, YSYEKL. Trimming at V came to 4 bases and at J to 0 bases, leaving 7 bases not matched to a gene. The length of the CDR3 is 18 residues. For the CDR3, the DNA is TGCGCCAGCAGCCGAGGACTAGCGGGAAGGAGCTCCTACAATGAGCAGTTCTTC. Translated, it gives CASSRGLAGRSSYNEQFF.